This entry lists 26 T cell receptor beta chains sequenced from one sample in a study of cytomegalovirus exposure and HLA in healthy donors. With 60 Vbeta and 13 Jbeta primers, the PCR was carried out. Clones were read by immunoSEQ multiplex PCR, and TCRdb kept only the in-frame ones, dropping some. The sample shows about 75,000 clones, around 80% of them seen only once. Sequencing was performed on PBMCs. The receptors derive from a man younger than 35 in good health and CMV-seronegative.

The chain combines TRBV6-4 with TRBJ2-3, with TRBD1 matching 7 bases. This CDR3 spans 15 amino acids. J was trimmed by 3 bases and V by 2 bases; bases with no gene match: 5. CDR1 and CDR2 from the germline V gene are MRHNA and SNTAGT. The CDR3 coding sequence is TGTGCCAGCAGTGACGAGACAGGGTTAACAGATACGCAGTATTTT. As protein: CASSDETGLTDTQYF.

This sequence joins TRBV6-5 and TRBJ2-1; 7 bases match TRBD1. The CDR3 has 14 amino acids. J was trimmed by 6 bases and V by 6 bases; bases with no gene match: 8. Per germline, CDR1 MNHEY and CDR2 SVGAGI. The CDR3 DNA follows: TGTGCCAGCAGCCATGGACAGGTTTTCAATGAGCAGTTCTTC. Encoded protein: CASSHGQVFNEQFF.

J is TRBJ1-1 and V is TRBV29-1, with no clear D. The CDR3 runs 13 residues. Germline CDR1 is SQVTM and CDR2 is ANQGSEA. Trimming took off 8 bases at V and 4 bases at J, with 17 bases between the two ends. CDR3 DNA: TGCAGCACCATCCCATTAGGGAGCACTGAAGCTTTCTTT. It encodes CSTIPLGSTEAFF.

The chain joins TRBV19 to TRBJ1-4, with a tentative D call TRBD1 (6 bases). V was cut by 6 bases and J by 7 bases, with 18 bases left in between. CDR3 length equals 15 residues. CDR1 is LNHDA, CDR2 SQIVND, per germline (reference sequence). The CDR3 region has the DNA TGTGCCAGTAGCCCTTCCGGGACAAGGGGTGAAAAACTGTTTTTT. Protein: CASSPSGTRGEKLFF.

The V gene is TRBV6-5, the J gene TRBJ2-7; 7 bases align to TRBD1. Germline V lookup: CDR1 MNHEY, CDR2 SVGAGI. CDR3 length: 13 amino acids. After removal of 2 bases from V and 6 bases from J, the junction contained 4 bases not matched to a gene. CDR3 amino acids: CASSYTTGAEQYF. The CDR3 DNA follows: TGTGCCAGCAGTTACACCACAGGGGCCGAGCAGTACTTC.

The chain joins TRBV11-3 to TRBJ1-1; D remains unclear. This CDR3 has 12 amino acids. With 4 bases removed from V and 5 bases from J, the gap between germline ends came to 8 bases. Germline-derived CDR1 and CDR2 are SGHNT and YENEEA. The CDR3 region is CASSSTETEAFF. The CDR3 DNA reads TGTGCCAGCAGCTCAACAGAAACTGAAGCTTTCTTT.

This chain links TRBV7-6 with TRBJ1-1, with TRBD1 identical over 8 bases. J was trimmed by 4 bases and V by 3 bases; bases with no gene match: 7. The CDR3 totals 15 residues. Germline V gene data show CDR1 as SGHVS and CDR2 as FNYEAQ. Here the CDR3 DNA reads TGTGCCAGCAGCTTCTTTCAGGGGGCGGCCACTGAAGCTTTCTTT. Translating it yields CASSFFQGAATEAFF.

The CDR3 here is CASSLLNYGYTF. DNA of the CDR3: TGCGCCAGCAGCCTCTTGAACTATGGCTACACCTTC. V is TRBV5-1 and J is TRBJ1-2; D gene unclear. Germline CDR1 reads SGHRS; CDR2 reads YFSETQ. The V gene lost 4 bases and the J gene lost 2 bases, with 6 bases spanning the gap. CDR3 size: 12 residues. Combining the CDR3 with reference TRBV5-1 and TRBJ1-2 gives the whole variable domain KAGVTQTPRYLIKTRGQQVTLSCSPISGHRSVSWYQQTPGQGLQFLFEYFSETQRNKGNFPGRFSGRQFSNSRSEMNVSTLELGDSALYLCASSLLNYGYTFGSGTRLTVV.

This chain uses TRBV7-9 with TRBJ1-1, with a possible D match to TRBD1 (5 bases). The CDR3 covers 15 residues. In germline, CDR1 is SEHNR, CDR2 FQNEAQ (reference sequence). The V end was cut by 4 bases, the J end by 0 bases, with 12 bases between. DNA for the CDR3: TGTGCCAGCAGCTCGACAGAGCCTTTGAACACTGAAGCTTTCTTT. Its translation: CASSSTEPLNTEAFF.

The rearrangement joins TRBV20-1 to TRBJ1-1; D is unclear. This CDR3 region has 11 residues. V lost 3 bases and J 4 bases, leaving 6 bases between the germline ends. CDR1 and CDR2 from the germline V gene are DFQATT and SNEGSKA (reference sequence). The CDR3 bases are TGCAGTGCTAGTCAGGTCACTGAAGCTTTCTTT. Protein: CSASQVTEAFF.

The chain is built from TRBV28 and TRBJ2-6, with TRBD2 matching 8 bases. With 2 bases clipped from V and 1 base from J, the junction kept 7 bases outside the gene matches. Per the germline V gene, CDR1 is MDHEN and CDR2 is SYDVKM. The CDR3 contains 18 residues. CDR3 region: CASSLTGGGISGANVLTF. CDR3 coding DNA: TGTGCCAGCAGTTTAACCGGGGGGGGAATTTCTGGGGCCAACGTCCTGACTTTC.

This clone was seen only once. This rearrangement joins TRBV6-4 to TRBJ2-1; TRBD2 matches 7 bases. Looked up from germline, CDR1 is MRHNA and CDR2 is SNTAGT. This CDR3 has 14 amino acids. J was trimmed by 12 bases and V by 0 bases; bases with no gene match: 8. The CDR3 coding sequence is TGTGCCAGCAGTGACTCGAGTGGGGCGGGGGTGCAGTTCTTC. Translating gives CASSDSSGAGVQFF.

Only one count was recorded for this clone. The genes are TRBV4-2 and TRBJ2-3; tentatively, D is TRBD2 (5 bases). CDR1 LGHNA and CDR2 YNFKEQ come from the germline V gene. The length of the CDR3 is 16 residues. V was clipped by 0 bases and J by 3 bases, with 13 bases between them. CDR3 region: CASSQEQMSGTDTQYF. DNA for the CDR3: TGTGCCAGCAGCCAAGAACAAATGTCGGGGACAGATACGCAGTATTTT.

This chain joins TRBV28 and TRBJ2-5; the D is unclear. Trimming pared 7 bases from V and 2 bases from J, leaving 14 bases between. The CDR3 is 14 residues long. Germline lookup yields CDR1 MDHEN and CDR2 SYDVKM. As DNA, the CDR3 is TGTGCCAGCACCCCTAGGCTACTTCAAGAGACCCAGTACTTC. Its translation is CASTPRLLQETQYF.

J is TRBJ2-5 and V is TRBV7-6; TRBD2 aligns across 9 bases. The assigned J gene may be wrong: the sequence end matches TRBJ2-7 better. The V gene's germline CDR1 is SGHVS and CDR2 FNYEAQ. The CDR3 length is 21 residues. The CDR3 loop reads CASSSGVSFTGGRARGYEQYF. The CDR3 DNA reads as TGTGCCAGCAGTTCGGGGGTTAGCTTTACGGGCGGGAGGGCCCGGGGATACGAGCAGTACTTC.

The chain carries TRBV19 and TRBJ2-3, with TRBD2 matching 12 bases. Germline V gene lookup returns CDR1 LNHDA and CDR2 SQIVND (reference sequence). The CDR3 contains 15 residues. V trimming: 7 bases; J trimming: 5 bases; junction bases outside the gene matches: 7. This CDR3 reads CASNGLAGSKDTQYF. The CDR3 region has the DNA TGTGCCAGTAACGGACTAGCGGGATCCAAAGATACGCAGTATTTT. Together with reference TRBV19 and TRBJ2-3, the CDR3 gives the full variable domain: DGGITQSPKYLFRKEGQNVTLSCEQNLNHDAMYWYRQDPGQGLRLIYYSQIVNDFQKGDIAEGYSVSREKKESFPLTVTSAQKNPTAFYLCASNGLAGSKDTQYFGPGTRLTVL.

CDR3 residues: CASSQERGITYEQYF. The CDR3 nucleotides are TGCGCCAGCAGCCAAGAGCGGGGGATAACCTACGAGCAGTACTTC. The V call is TRBV4-1, the J call TRBJ2-7, with 7 bases lining up with TRBD2. CDR1 and CDR2 from the germline V gene are MGHRA and YSYEKL. The CDR3 runs to 15 residues. V gave up 0 bases and J gave up 2 bases; unmatched junction bases: 4.

This chain joins TRBV29-1 and TRBJ1-3, with D possibly being TRBD1 (6 bases). The length of the CDR3 is 12 residues. V lost 7 bases, J lost 2 bases, and 9 bases lay in between. Looked up from germline, CDR1 is SQVTM and CDR2 is ANQGSEA. CDR3 bases: TGCAGCGCAACAGGGACTGGAAACACCATATATTTT. Protein product: CSATGTGNTIYF.

This rearrangement joins TRBV5-1 to TRBJ1-2; D ambiguous. V lost 4 bases, J lost 5 bases, and 9 bases lay in between. This CDR3 has 12 amino acids. Per germline, CDR1 SGHRS and CDR2 YFSETQ. The CDR3 spells CASSRGPYGYTF. CDR3 nucleotide sequence: TGCGCCAGCAGCAGAGGGCCTTATGGCTACACCTTC. The whole variable domain, remainder taken from reference TRBV5-1 and TRBJ1-2, is KAGVTQTPRYLIKTRGQQVTLSCSPISGHRSVSWYQQTPGQGLQFLFEYFSETQRNKGNFPGRFSGRQFSNSRSEMNVSTLELGDSALYLCASSRGPYGYTFGSGTRLTVV.

The chain carries TRBV30 and TRBJ1-5; D perhaps matches TRBD1 (6 bases). CDR1 GTSNPN and CDR2 SVGIG come from the germline V gene (reference sequence). The V end was cut by 1 base, the J end by 5 bases, with 9 bases between. This CDR3 region has 13 residues. Here the CDR3 reads CAWSEAGDQPQHF. CDR3 coding DNA: TGTGCCTGGAGTGAGGCAGGGGATCAGCCCCAGCATTTT.

The genes are TRBV5-1 and TRBJ2-3; tentative D call: TRBD2 (6 bases). V lost 4 bases and J 8 bases, leaving 11 bases between the germline ends. Looked up from germline, CDR1 is SGHRS and CDR2 is YFSETQ. This CDR3 comprises 12 residues. The CDR3 loop is CASSQKAGTQYF. CDR3 bases: TGCGCCAGCAGCCAAAAAGCGGGTACGCAGTATTTT.

Only a few counts were recorded for this clone. The V gene is TRBV6-1, the J gene TRBJ1-5, with unresolved D. V lost 1 base to trimming and J lost 7 bases, with 8 bases between them. Germline CDR1 reads MNHNS; CDR2 reads SASEGT. The CDR3 contains 13 residues. The CDR3 sequence: CASSEVLRQPQHF. Here the CDR3 DNA reads TGTGCCAGCAGTGAAGTCCTGAGGCAGCCCCAGCATTTT.

The chain recombines TRBV27 with TRBJ2-7, with 9 bases fitting TRBD2. J gave up 4 bases and V 3 bases, and 7 bases lay outside the gene matches. The germline CDR1 and CDR2 sequences are MNHEY and SMNVEV (reference sequence). This CDR3 has 15 amino acids. The CDR3 reads CASSFVAGVRYEQYF. In nucleotides, the CDR3 is TGTGCCAGCAGTTTCGTAGCGGGAGTGAGGTACGAGCAGTACTTC.

This clone came up a few times. CDR3 DNA: TGTGCCAGCAGTGATGGGGGCTTGGCCAAAAACATTCAGTACTTC. It is translated as CASSDGGLAKNIQYF. The chain links TRBV6-1 to TRBJ2-4; possible D gene TRBD1, 6 bases. The CDR3 length is 15 residues. Trimming removed 3 bases at V and 1 base at J, with 10 bases between. Per the germline V gene, CDR1 is MNHNS and CDR2 is SASEGT.

V is TRBV18 and J is TRBJ2-5; perhaps TRBD2 as D (6 bases). V shed 6 bases and J shed 5 bases, with 16 bases lying between them. CDR3 length: 14 residues. Germline CDR1 KGHSH, CDR2 LQKENI. This CDR3 reads CASSGQTSTETQYF. CDR3 DNA: TGTGCCAGCTCGGGGCAGACTAGTACGGAGACCCAGTACTTC. Variable domain in full (rest from reference TRBV18 and TRBJ2-5): NAGVMQNPRHLVRRRGQEARLRCSPMKGHSHVYWYRQLPEEGLKFMVYLQKENIIDESGMPKERFSAEFPKEGPSILRIQQVVRGDSAAYFCASSGQTSTETQYFGPGTRLLVL.

The rearrangement uses TRBV13 and TRBJ2-1; TRBD1 aligns across 7 bases. Germline V gives CDR1 PRHDT, CDR2 FYEKMQ (reference sequence). Trimming took 6 bases from V and 0 from J; bases not matched to a gene: 8. The CDR3 length is 16 residues. CDR3 sequence: CASRPFRDSSYNEQFF. CDR3 DNA sequence: TGTGCCAGCAGGCCATTCCGGGACAGCTCCTACAATGAGCAGTTCTTC.